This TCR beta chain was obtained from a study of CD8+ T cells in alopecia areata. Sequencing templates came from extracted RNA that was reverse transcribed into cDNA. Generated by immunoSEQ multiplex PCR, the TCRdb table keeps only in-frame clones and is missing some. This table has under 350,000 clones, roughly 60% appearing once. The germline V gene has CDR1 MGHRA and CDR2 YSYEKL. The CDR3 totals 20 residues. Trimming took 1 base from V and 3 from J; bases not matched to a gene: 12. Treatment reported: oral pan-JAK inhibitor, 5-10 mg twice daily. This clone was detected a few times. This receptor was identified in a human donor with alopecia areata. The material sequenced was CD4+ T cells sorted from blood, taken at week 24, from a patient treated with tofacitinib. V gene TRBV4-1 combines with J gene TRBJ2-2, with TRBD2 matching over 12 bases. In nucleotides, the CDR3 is TGCGCCAGCAGCCAAGTTTTAGCGGGAGGACTAGCGGGATACACCGGGGAGCTGTTTTTT. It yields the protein CASSQVLAGGLAGYTGELFF.